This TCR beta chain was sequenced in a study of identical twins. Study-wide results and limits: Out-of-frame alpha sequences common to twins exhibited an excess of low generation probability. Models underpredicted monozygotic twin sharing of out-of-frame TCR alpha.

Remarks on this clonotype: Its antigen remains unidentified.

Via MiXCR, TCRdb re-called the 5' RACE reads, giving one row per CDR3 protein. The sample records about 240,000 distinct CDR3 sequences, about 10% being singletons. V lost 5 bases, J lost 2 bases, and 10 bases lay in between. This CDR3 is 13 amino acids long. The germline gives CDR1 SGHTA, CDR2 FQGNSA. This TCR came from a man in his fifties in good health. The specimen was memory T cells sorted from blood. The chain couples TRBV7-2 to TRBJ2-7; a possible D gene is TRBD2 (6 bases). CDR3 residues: CASSQWGAYEQYF. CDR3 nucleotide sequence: TGTGCCAGCAGCCAATGGGGGGCCTACGAGCAGTACTTC.